This TCR beta chain was captured by sequencing in a study of cytomegalovirus exposure and HLA in healthy donors. Study-wide points: Across donors, sequencing depth was assumed by presence/absence analyses to be roughly uniform. Highly shared variants forming one cluster were likely a sequencing artifact. Listed as cytomegalovirus-associated were about 160 TCR beta chains. Researchers reported from a later analysis that most CMV-associated TCR beta chains appeared HLA-restricted.

V lost 4 bases and J 2 bases, leaving 12 bases between the germline ends. The length of the CDR3 is 14 residues. Germline V gene data show CDR1 as MDHEN and CDR2 as SYDVKM. The PCR contained 60 Vbeta and 13 Jbeta primers. Only in-frame clones appear in the TCRdb table, and some are missing; sequencing was by immunoSEQ multiplex PCR. The sample contains under 200,000 clones, around 74% of which appear only once. Details on this clone: The antigen is unknown.

Material: PBMCs. The clonotype was recovered from a female donor in good health and CMV-seronegative. This chain joins TRBV28 and TRBJ2-7, with D perhaps TRBD1 (5 bases). CDR3 residues: CASSSEDSTYEQYF. The CDR3 DNA reads as TGTGCCAGCAGTTCGGAAGACAGCACCTACGAGCAGTACTTC.